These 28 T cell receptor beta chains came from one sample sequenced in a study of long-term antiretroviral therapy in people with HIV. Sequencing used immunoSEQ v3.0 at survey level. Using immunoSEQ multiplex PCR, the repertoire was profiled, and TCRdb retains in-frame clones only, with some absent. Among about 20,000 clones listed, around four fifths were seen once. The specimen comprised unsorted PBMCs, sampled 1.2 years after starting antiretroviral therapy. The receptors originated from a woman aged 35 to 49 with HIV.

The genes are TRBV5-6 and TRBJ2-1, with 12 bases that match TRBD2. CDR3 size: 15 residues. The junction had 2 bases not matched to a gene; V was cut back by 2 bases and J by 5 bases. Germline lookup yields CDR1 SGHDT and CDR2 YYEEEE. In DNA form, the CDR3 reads TGTGCCAGCAGCTTCTGGACTAGCGGGAACAATGAGCAGTTCTTC. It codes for CASSFWTSGNNEQFF.

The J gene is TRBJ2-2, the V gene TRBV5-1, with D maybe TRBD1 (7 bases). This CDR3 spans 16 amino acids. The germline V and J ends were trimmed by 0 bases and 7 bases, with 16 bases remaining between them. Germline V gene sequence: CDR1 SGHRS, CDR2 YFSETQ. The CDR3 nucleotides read TGCGCCAGCAGCTTGGAGACAGGGAGGTCTGGCGGGGAGCTGTTTTTT. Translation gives CASSLETGRSGGELFF.

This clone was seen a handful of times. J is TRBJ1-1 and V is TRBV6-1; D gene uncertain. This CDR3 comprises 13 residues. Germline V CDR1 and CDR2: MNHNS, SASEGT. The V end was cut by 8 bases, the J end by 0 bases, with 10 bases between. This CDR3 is CASSVQVNTEAFF. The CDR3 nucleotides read TGTGCCAGCTCGGTTCAGGTGAACACTGAAGCTTTCTTT.

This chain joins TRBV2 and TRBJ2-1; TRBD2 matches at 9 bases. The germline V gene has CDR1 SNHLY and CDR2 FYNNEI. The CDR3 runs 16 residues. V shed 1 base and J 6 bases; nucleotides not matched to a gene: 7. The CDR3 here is CASSEVNLAGSNEQFF. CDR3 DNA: TGTGCCAGCAGTGAAGTCAATCTAGCGGGAAGCAATGAGCAGTTCTTC.

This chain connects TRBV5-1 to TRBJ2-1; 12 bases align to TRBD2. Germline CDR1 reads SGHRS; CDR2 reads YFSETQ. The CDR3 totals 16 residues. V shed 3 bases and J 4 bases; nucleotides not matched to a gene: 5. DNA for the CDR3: TGCGCCAGCAGCTCGAAGACTAGCGGGGGATACAATGAGCAGTTCTTC. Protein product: CASSSKTSGGYNEQFF.

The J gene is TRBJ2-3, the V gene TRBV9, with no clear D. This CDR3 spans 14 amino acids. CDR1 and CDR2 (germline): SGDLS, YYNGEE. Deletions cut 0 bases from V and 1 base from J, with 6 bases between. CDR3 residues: CASSVARGTDTQYF. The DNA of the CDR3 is TGTGCCAGCAGCGTAGCTAGGGGCACAGATACGCAGTATTTT.

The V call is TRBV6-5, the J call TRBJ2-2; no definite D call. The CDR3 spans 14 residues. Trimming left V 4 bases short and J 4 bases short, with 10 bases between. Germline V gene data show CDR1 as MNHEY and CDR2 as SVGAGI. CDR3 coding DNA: TGTGCCAGCAGTTCCAATAGGGCCACCGGGGAGCTGTTTTTT. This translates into CASSSNRATGELFF.

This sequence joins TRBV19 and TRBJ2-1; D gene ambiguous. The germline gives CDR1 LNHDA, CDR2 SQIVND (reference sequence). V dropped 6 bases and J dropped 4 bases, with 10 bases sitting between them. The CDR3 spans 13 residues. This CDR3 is CASSNSHYNEQFF. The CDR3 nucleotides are TGTGCCAGTAGCAACAGTCATTACAATGAGCAGTTCTTC.

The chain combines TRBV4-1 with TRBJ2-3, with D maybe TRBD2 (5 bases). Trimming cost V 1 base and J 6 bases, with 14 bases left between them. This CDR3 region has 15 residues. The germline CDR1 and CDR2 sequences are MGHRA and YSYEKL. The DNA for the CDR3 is TGCGCCAGCAGCCAAGTCATAGGATCGGGGGATACGCAGTATTTT. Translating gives CASSQVIGSGDTQYF.

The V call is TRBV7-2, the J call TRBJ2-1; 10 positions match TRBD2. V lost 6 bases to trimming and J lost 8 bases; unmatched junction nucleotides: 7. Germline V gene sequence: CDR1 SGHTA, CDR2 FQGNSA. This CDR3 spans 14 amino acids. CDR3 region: CASRKREGHHEQFF. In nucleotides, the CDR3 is TGTGCCAGCAGAAAGCGGGAGGGTCATCATGAGCAGTTCTTC.

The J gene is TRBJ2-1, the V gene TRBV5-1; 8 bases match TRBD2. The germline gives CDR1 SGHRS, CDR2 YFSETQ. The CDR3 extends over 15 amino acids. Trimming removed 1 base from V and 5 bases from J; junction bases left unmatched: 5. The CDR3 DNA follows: TGCGCCAGCAGCTTGAGCGGGAGATCAGACAATGAGCAGTTCTTC. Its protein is CASSLSGRSDNEQFF. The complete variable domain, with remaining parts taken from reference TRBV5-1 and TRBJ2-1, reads KAGVTQTPRYLIKTRGQQVTLSCSPISGHRSVSWYQQTPGQGLQFLFEYFSETQRNKGNFPGRFSGRQFSNSRSEMNVSTLELGDSALYLCASSLSGRSDNEQFFGPGTRLTVL.

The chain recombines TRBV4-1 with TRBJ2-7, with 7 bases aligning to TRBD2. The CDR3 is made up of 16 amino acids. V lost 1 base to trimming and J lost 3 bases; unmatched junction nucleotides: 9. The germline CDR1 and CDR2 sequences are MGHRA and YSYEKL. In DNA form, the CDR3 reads TGCGCCAGCAGCCAAGGACCAGCGGGACTCAGCTACGAGCAGTACTTC. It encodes CASSQGPAGLSYEQYF.

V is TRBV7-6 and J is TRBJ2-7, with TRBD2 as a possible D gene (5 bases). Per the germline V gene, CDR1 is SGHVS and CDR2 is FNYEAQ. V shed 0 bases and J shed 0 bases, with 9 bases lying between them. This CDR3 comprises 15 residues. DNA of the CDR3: TGTGCCAGCAGCTTAGCGGACTCACTCTCCTACGAGCAGTACTTC. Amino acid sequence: CASSLADSLSYEQYF. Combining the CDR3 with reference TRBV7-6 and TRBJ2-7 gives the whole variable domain GAGVSQSPRYKVTKRGQDVALRCDPISGHVSLYWYRQALGQGPEFLTYFNYEAQQDKSGLPNDRFSAERPEGSISTLTIQRTEQRDSAMYRCASSLADSLSYEQYFGPGTRLTVT.

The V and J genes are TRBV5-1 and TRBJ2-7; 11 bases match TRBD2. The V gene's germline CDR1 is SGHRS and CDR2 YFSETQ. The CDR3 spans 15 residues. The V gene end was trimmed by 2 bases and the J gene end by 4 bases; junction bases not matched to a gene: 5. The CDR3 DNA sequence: TGCGCCAGCAGCTTCTCGACTAGCGGGATGTACGAGCAGTACTTC. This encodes CASSFSTSGMYEQYF.

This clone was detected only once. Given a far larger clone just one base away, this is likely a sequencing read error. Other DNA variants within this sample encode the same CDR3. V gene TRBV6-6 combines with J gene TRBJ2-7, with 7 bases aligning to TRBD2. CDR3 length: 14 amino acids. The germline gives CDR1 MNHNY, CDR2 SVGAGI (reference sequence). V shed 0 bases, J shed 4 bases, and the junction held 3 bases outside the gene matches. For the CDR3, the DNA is TGTGCCAGCAGTTACTCCCTAGCGGAGTACGAGCAGTACTTC. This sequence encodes CASSYSLAEYEQYF.

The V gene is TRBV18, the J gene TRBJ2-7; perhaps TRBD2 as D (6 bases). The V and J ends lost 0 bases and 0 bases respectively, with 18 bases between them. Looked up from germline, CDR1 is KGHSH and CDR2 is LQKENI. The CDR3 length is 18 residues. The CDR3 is CASSPPVGGVLSSYEQYF. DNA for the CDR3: TGTGCCAGCTCACCACCAGTTGGCGGGGTACTTAGCTCCTACGAGCAGTACTTC.

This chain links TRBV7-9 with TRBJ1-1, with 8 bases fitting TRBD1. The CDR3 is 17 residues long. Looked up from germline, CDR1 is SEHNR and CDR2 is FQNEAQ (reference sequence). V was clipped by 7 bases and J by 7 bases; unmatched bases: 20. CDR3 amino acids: CASTLTSGATGGNEAFF. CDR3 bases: TGTGCCAGCACATTGACATCGGGGGCAACAGGGGGAAATGAAGCTTTCTTT.

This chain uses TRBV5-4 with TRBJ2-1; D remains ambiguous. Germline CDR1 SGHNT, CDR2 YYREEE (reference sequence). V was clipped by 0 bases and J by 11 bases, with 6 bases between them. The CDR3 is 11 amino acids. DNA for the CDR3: TGTGCCAGCAGCTTGGACAGACAGCAGTTCTTC. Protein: CASSLDRQQFF. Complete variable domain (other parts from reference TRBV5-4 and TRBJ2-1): ETGVTQSPTHLIKTRGQQVTLRCSSQSGHNTVSWYQQALGQGPQFIFQYYREEENGRGNFPPRFSGLQFPNYSSELNVNALELDDSALYLCASSLDRQQFFGPGTRLTVL.

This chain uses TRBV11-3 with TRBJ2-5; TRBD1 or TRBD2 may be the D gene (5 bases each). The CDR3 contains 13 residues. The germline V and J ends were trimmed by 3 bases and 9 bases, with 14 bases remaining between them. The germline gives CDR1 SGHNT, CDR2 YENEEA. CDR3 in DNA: TGTGCCAGCAGCTTTTCCAGGGACGGGGCCCAGTACTTC. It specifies CASSFSRDGAQYF.

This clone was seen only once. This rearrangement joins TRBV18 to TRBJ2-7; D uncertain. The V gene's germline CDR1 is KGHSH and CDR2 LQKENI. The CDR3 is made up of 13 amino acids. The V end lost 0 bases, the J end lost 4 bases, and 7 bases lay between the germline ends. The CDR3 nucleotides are TGTGCCAGCTCACCACCGGAGAGATACGAGCAGTACTTC. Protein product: CASSPPERYEQYF.

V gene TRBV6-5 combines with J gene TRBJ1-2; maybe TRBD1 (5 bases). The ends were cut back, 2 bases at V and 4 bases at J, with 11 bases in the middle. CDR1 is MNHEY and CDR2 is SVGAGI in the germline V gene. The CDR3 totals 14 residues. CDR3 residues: CASSYGTPGYGYTF. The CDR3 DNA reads TGTGCCAGCAGTTACGGGACCCCGGGCTATGGCTACACCTTC.

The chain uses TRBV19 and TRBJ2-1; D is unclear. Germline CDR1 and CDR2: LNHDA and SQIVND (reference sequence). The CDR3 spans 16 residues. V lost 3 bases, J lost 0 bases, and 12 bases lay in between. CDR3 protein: CASSIFPLLSYNEQFF. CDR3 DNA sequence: TGTGCCAGTAGTATTTTCCCCCTGCTCTCCTACAATGAGCAGTTCTTC. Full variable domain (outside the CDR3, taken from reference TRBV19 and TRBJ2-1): DGGITQSPKYLFRKEGQNVTLSCEQNLNHDAMYWYRQDPGQGLRLIYYSQIVNDFQKGDIAEGYSVSREKKESFPLTVTSAQKNPTAFYLCASSIFPLLSYNEQFFGPGTRLTVL.

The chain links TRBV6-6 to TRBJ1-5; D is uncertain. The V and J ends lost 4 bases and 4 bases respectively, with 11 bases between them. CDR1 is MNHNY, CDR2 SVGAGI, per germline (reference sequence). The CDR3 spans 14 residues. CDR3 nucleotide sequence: TGTGCCAGCAGTTCCCAGGCCCTTAATCAGCCCCAGCATTTT. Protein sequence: CASSSQALNQPQHF.

Written as DNA, the CDR3 is TGTGCCAGCAGCAGTCAGGGGGCGGGGAATGAAAAACTGTTTTTT. This sequence encodes CASSSQGAGNEKLFF. This chain links TRBV5-4 with TRBJ1-4; 8 nucleotides match TRBD1. Germline V gene sequence: CDR1 SGHNT, CDR2 YYREEE (reference sequence). The CDR3 consists of 15 residues. J lost 5 bases, V lost 4 bases, and 7 bases had no gene match.

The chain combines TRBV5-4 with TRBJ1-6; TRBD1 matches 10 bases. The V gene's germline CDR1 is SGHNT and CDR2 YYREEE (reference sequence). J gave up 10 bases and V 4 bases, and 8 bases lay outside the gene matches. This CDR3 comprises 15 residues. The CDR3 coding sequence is TGTGCCAGCAGCACACCCGGGACAGGGGAATCACCCCTCCACTTT. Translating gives CASSTPGTGESPLHF.

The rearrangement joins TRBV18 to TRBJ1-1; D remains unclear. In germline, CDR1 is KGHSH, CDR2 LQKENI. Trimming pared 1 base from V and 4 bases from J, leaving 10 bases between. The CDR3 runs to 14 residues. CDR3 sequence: CASSPQKDGTEAFF. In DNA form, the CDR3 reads TGTGCCAGCTCACCACAGAAGGACGGCACTGAAGCTTTCTTT.

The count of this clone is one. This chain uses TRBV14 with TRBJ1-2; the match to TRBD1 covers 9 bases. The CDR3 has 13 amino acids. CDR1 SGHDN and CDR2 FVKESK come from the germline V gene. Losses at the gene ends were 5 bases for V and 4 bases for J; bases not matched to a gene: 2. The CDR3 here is CASSDRGSYGYTF. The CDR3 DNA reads TGTGCCAGCAGCGACAGGGGGTCCTATGGCTACACCTTC.

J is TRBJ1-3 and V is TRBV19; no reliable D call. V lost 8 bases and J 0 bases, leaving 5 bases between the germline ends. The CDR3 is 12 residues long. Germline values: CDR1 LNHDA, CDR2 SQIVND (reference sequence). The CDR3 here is CASGISGNTIYF. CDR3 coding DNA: TGTGCCAGTGGGATCTCTGGAAACACCATATATTTT.